The 18 T cell receptor beta chains below come from one sample, sequenced in a study of T cell responses to AZD1222 COVID-19 vaccine. Assay: immunoSEQ multiplex PCR; the TCRdb copy retains only in-frame clones and omits some. The sample holds around 110,000 clones; roughly 90% are singletons and the top ten take approximately 4.7%. The specimen was peripheral blood, collected on day 0 of AZD1222 vaccination. The receptors derive from an adult in good health.

The chain employs TRBV5-5 and TRBJ1-4; no clear D. Germline assignment: CDR1 SGHKS and CDR2 YYEKEE (reference sequence). This CDR3 is built from 15 residues. The V and J ends lost 1 base and 1 base respectively, with 8 bases between them. The CDR3 DNA reads as TGTGCCAGCAGCTTGCAGCCGAGAACTAATGAAAAACTGTTTTTT. Translation gives CASSLQPRTNEKLFF.

This clone has only a few counts. This chain joins TRBV25-1 and TRBJ1-1; maybe TRBD1 (5 bases). CDR3 length: 12 residues. Trimming removed 7 bases at V and 8 bases at J, with 14 bases between. The germline V gene encodes CDR1 MGHDK and CDR2 SYGVNS. The DNA of the CDR3 is TGTGCCAGCAATCCCCCGGGGGGGGAAGCTTTCTTT. Translation gives CASNPPGGEAFF.

The rearrangement links TRBV6-6 to TRBJ1-5; 8 bases map to TRBD1. The germline CDR1 and CDR2 sequences are MNHNY and SVGAGI (reference sequence). V was clipped by 6 bases and J by 2 bases; unmatched bases: 3. This CDR3 is built from 14 residues. The CDR3 protein is CASSPTGGNQPQHF. CDR3 sequence (DNA): TGTGCCAGCAGCCCGACAGGGGGCAATCAGCCCCAGCATTTT.

J is TRBJ2-3 and V is TRBV10-3, with a weak D call TRBD2 (7 bases). The CDR3 contains 14 residues. Germline loops: CDR1 ENHRY, CDR2 SYGVKD. V was shortened by 4 bases and J by 6 bases, with 14 bases between the two germline ends. The CDR3 bases are TGTGCCATCAGTGTAGGGGGGGAGGTGGATACGCAGTATTTT. It encodes CAISVGGEVDTQYF.

The chain is built from TRBV5-1 and TRBJ1-1, with 8 bases identical to TRBD1. V dropped 2 bases and J dropped 5; count of bases not matched to a gene: 23. This CDR3 region has 20 residues. The germline CDR1 and CDR2 sequences are SGHRS and YFSETQ. In DNA form, the CDR3 reads TGCGCCAGCAGCTTAGGGACAGGCCTCTTCGGGGTGCGTGGGGGAACTGAAGCTTTCTTT. Protein sequence: CASSLGTGLFGVRGGTEAFF.

The gene calls are TRBV27 and TRBJ2-3; TRBD2 aligns across 8 bases. This CDR3 region has 18 residues. Germline V lookup: CDR1 MNHEY, CDR2 SMNVEV (reference sequence). The V and J ends lost 3 bases and 0 bases, in that order; junction bases with no gene match: 11. CDR3 residues: CASSLAVGLAGSTDTQYF. The CDR3, as DNA: TGTGCCAGCAGTTTGGCGGTAGGACTAGCCGGGAGCACAGATACGCAGTATTTT.

The chain recombines TRBV11-1 with TRBJ2-3; D gene ambiguous. The V gene lost 6 bases and the J gene lost 6 bases, with 13 bases spanning the gap. This CDR3 is built from 13 residues. The germline CDR1 and CDR2 sequences are SGHAT and FQDESV (reference sequence). The CDR3 is CASSPSTWDTQYF. In DNA, the CDR3 is TGTGCCAGCAGTCCTTCCACTTGGGATACGCAGTATTTT.

This CDR3 is CASSKGGTAATNEKLFF. The CDR3 DNA follows: TGTGCCAGTAGTAAGGGGGGCACCGCCGCAACTAATGAAAAACTGTTTTTT. The rearrangement links TRBV19 to TRBJ1-4, with D maybe TRBD1 (6 bases). V shed 4 bases and J shed 0 bases, with 15 bases lying between them. This CDR3 spans 17 amino acids. The germline gives CDR1 LNHDA, CDR2 SQIVND (reference sequence).

The V call is TRBV6-5, the J call TRBJ2-7, with 10 bases that match TRBD1. Losses at the gene ends were 6 bases for V and 5 bases for J; bases not matched to a gene: 4. Per the germline V gene, CDR1 is MNHEY and CDR2 is SVGAGI. The CDR3 length is 13 residues. The CDR3 region is CASRATGGHEQYF. As DNA, the CDR3 is TGTGCCAGCAGGGCGACAGGGGGCCACGAGCAGTACTTC.

The chain has TRBV7-3 and TRBJ2-5; 7 bases line up with TRBD1. Germline V gives CDR1 SGHTA, CDR2 FQGTGA. The CDR3 is 13 residues long. V shed 3 bases and J 4 bases; nucleotides not matched to a gene: 2. The CDR3 loop reads CASSLGTVETQYF. DNA of the CDR3: TGTGCCAGCAGCTTGGGGACAGTAGAGACCCAGTACTTC.

The chain uses TRBV13 and TRBJ1-2; D not certain. The V gene lost 7 bases and the J gene lost 0 bases, with 15 bases spanning the gap. This CDR3 spans 15 amino acids. Germline CDR1 and CDR2: PRHDT and FYEKMQ (reference sequence). CDR3 region: CASTLVSQSNYGYTF. The CDR3 DNA reads as TGTGCCAGCACCCTGGTCTCTCAGTCTAACTATGGCTACACCTTC. Based on the CDR3 plus reference TRBV13 and TRBJ1-2, the full variable domain is AAGVIQSPRHLIKEKRETATLKCYPIPRHDTVYWYQQGPGQDPQFLISFYEKMQSDKGSIPDRFSAQQFSDYHSELNMSSLELGDSALYFCASTLVSQSNYGYTFGSGTRLTVV.

This sequence joins TRBV24-1 and TRBJ2-1, with D possibly being TRBD1 or TRBD2 (5 bases each). Trimming cost V 9 bases and J 5 bases, with 10 bases left between them. The CDR3 sequence is 12 residues long. In germline, CDR1 is KGHDR, CDR2 SFDVKD. The CDR3 DNA is TGTGCCACCGAGGGGCAGCACAATGAGCAGTTCTTC. Encoded protein: CATEGQHNEQFF.

V gene TRBV5-8 combines with J gene TRBJ1-1; TRBD1 is a possible D gene (5 bases). With 4 bases removed from V and 1 base from J, the gap between germline ends came to 11 bases. This CDR3 is 14 amino acids long. CDR1 SGHTS and CDR2 YDEGEE come from the germline V gene. DNA for the CDR3: TGTGCCAGCAGCCCCTTAAGGGGGAACACTGAAGCTTTCTTT. Amino acids: CASSPLRGNTEAFF.

The table lists this clone with a count of one. The V call is TRBV5-1, the J call TRBJ2-1; weak D call: TRBD1 (6 bases). V dropped 0 bases and J dropped 2 bases, with 18 bases sitting between them. Germline V gene sequence: CDR1 SGHRS, CDR2 YFSETQ. This CDR3 region has 18 residues. CDR3: CASSLGARAGVAYNEQFF. The CDR3 coding sequence is TGCGCCAGCAGCTTGGGTGCTAGGGCAGGGGTGGCCTACAATGAGCAGTTCTTC.

The chain joins TRBV5-1 to TRBJ1-3; maybe TRBD1 (5 bases). This CDR3 is 14 amino acids long. Trimming removed 4 bases at V and 1 base at J, with 9 bases between. In germline, CDR1 is SGHRS, CDR2 YFSETQ. CDR3 nucleotides: TGCGCCAGCAGCCTCAGGGAGTCTGGAAACACCATATATTTT. Amino acid sequence: CASSLRESGNTIYF.

The CDR3 bases are TGTGCCAGTACCCTGGCGGGAGGTCGGCAAGAGACCCAGTACTTC. As protein: CASTLAGGRQETQYF. The V and J genes are TRBV19 and TRBJ2-5; 8 nucleotides align to TRBD2. Germline CDR1 reads LNHDA; CDR2 reads SQIVND (reference sequence). This CDR3 spans 15 amino acids. Germline trimming cut 7 bases from V and 2 bases from J; bases unmatched to any gene: 9.

This chain links TRBV19 with TRBJ2-2; 14 bases align to TRBD2. After removal of 6 bases from V and 4 bases from J, the junction contained 4 bases not matched to a gene. CDR1 and CDR2 from the germline V gene are LNHDA and SQIVND (reference sequence). The CDR3 sequence is 16 residues long. The CDR3 loop is CASRTSGRGGTGELFF. For the CDR3, the DNA is TGTGCCAGTAGGACTAGCGGGAGGGGTGGCACCGGGGAGCTGTTTTTT.

This chain joins TRBV5-1 and TRBJ2-3; D not certain. Trimming shortened V by 0 bases and J by 6 bases, and 8 bases separated the two germline ends. The germline V gene encodes CDR1 SGHRS and CDR2 YFSETQ. CDR3 length equals 13 residues. The CDR3 coding sequence is TGCGCCAGCAGCTTGGGGGCGCGGGATACGCAGTATTTT. Encoded protein: CASSLGARDTQYF.